This entry lists 11 T cell receptor beta chains sequenced from one sample in a study of CD8 T cells in ankylosing spondylitis. Study-level results: A TCR beta motif of 7 to 9 highly homologous variants seemed to mark ankylosing spondylitis blood.

Each CDR3 protein is one row after TCRdb ran MiXCR on the 5' RACE reads. The table lists 700,000 to 1,000,000 distinct CDR3 sequences, 12% of them singletons. These receptors have no identified antigens. The sample consisted of blood, either unsorted or a sorted T cell fraction (not recorded which). The receptors stem from a male donor with ankylosing spondylitis.

The rearrangement uses TRBV19 and TRBJ1-1; the match to TRBD1 covers 8 bases. V lost 7 bases, J lost 2 bases, and 6 bases stayed unmatched. Germline CDR1 LNHDA, CDR2 SQIVND (reference sequence). The CDR3 is 14 residues long. The CDR3 loop is CASKKDRENTEAFF. DNA of the CDR3: TGTGCCAGTAAAAAGGACAGGGAAAACACTGAAGCTTTCTTT.

This clonotype has at least ten counts. The rearrangement uses TRBV7-2 and TRBJ2-7; 9 positions match TRBD2. The CDR3 extends over 15 amino acids. V gave up 5 bases and J gave up 1 base; unmatched junction bases: 6. Germline loops: CDR1 SGHTA, CDR2 FQGNSA. The CDR3 here is CASSPRLAESYEQYF. In nucleotides, the CDR3 is TGTGCCAGCAGCCCGCGACTAGCGGAATCCTACGAGCAGTACTTC.

This clonotype was observed a handful of times. The rearrangement links TRBV12-3 or TRBV12-4 to TRBJ1-1; D gene ambiguous. The CDR3 contains 14 residues. V was cut by 5 bases and J by 0 bases, with 10 bases left in between. The chain's CDR3 is CASSPENLNTEAFF. The CDR3, as DNA: TGTGCCAGCAGTCCTGAGAACTTGAACACTGAAGCTTTCTTT.

This clonotype has only a few counts. This chain connects TRBV20-1 to TRBJ1-1; 10 bases agree with TRBD1. CDR1 is DFQATT, CDR2 SNEGSKA, per germline (reference sequence). Unmatched junction bases numbered 4, after V lost 1 base and J lost 2 bases. CDR3 length: 15 amino acids. The CDR3: CSARADRGPNTEAFF. For the CDR3, the DNA is TGCAGTGCTAGAGCCGACAGGGGGCCCAACACTGAAGCTTTCTTT.

In this sample, this clonotype turned up a few times. The chain recombines TRBV20-1 with TRBJ2-7; the D gene is possibly TRBD2 (6 bases). Trimming took 4 bases from V and 2 from J, leaving 18 bases between them. The CDR3 has 15 residues. Germline lookup yields CDR1 DFQATT and CDR2 SNEGSKA (reference sequence). The CDR3 bases are TGCAGTGCTACAGAAGCGCGGGGACCACCCTACGAGCAGTACTTC. This gives the protein CSATEARGPPYEQYF.

This clonotype was seen many times. V is TRBV29-1 and J is TRBJ2-7; 8 bases agree with TRBD1. CDR3 size: 14 residues. J was trimmed by 5 bases and V by 3 bases; bases with no gene match: 9. The V gene's germline CDR1 is SQVTM and CDR2 ANQGSEA. The DNA of the CDR3 is TGCAGCGTTGAGGGACAGGCCCCGATGAACGAGCAGTACTTC. It yields the protein CSVEGQAPMNEQYF.

There are a few counts of this clonotype. This chain connects TRBV5-1 to TRBJ1-2; D perhaps matches TRBD1 (6 bases). This CDR3 is 15 amino acids long. Germline V gene data show CDR1 as SGHRS and CDR2 as YFSETQ. The V end was cut by 2 bases, the J end by 4 bases, with 15 bases between. The CDR3 here is CASSFTTDSTYGYTF. CDR3 DNA: TGCGCCAGCAGCTTCACTACGGACAGCACCTATGGCTACACCTTC.

This clonotype was observed many times. V gene TRBV5-5 combines with J gene TRBJ2-1; D ambiguous. V lost 5 bases to trimming and J lost 9 bases, with 9 bases between them. Germline V gene sequence: CDR1 SGHKS, CDR2 YYEKEE (reference sequence). CDR3 length: 11 residues. CDR3 region: CASSRLAEQFF. CDR3 nucleotide sequence: TGTGCCAGCAGTCGGTTGGCTGAGCAGTTCTTC.

This clonotype occurred a few times. The rearrangement links TRBV6-1 to TRBJ2-7; 12 nucleotides align to TRBD2. The CDR3 consists of 15 residues. Germline lookup yields CDR1 MNHNS and CDR2 SASEGT. The trim removed 5 bases at V and 4 bases at J, leaving 6 bases unmatched. CDR3 sequence (DNA): TGTGCCAGCAGTCGTGAGACTAGCGGGGGTTACGAGCAGTACTTC. It codes for CASSRETSGGYEQYF.

The chain employs TRBV7-9 and TRBJ2-1; TRBD2 matches at 9 bases. CDR3 length equals 17 residues. With V trimmed by 1 base and J by 0 bases, 4 bases remained unmatched. CDR1 SEHNR and CDR2 FQNEAQ come from the germline V gene (reference sequence). In DNA form, the CDR3 reads TGTGCCAGCAGCTTAGGCTTAGCGGGAGTCTCCTACAATGAGCAGTTCTTC. As protein: CASSLGLAGVSYNEQFF.

CDR3 bases: TGTGCCAGCAGTTACGGGCTAAGCACAGATACGCAGTATTTT. Its translation: CASSYGLSTDTQYF. The chain combines TRBV6-5 with TRBJ2-3; unclear D gene. V lost 2 bases, J lost 0 bases, and 6 bases lay in between. The CDR3 has 14 amino acids. From germline, CDR1 is MNHEY and CDR2 SVGAGI.